This is a list of T cell receptor beta chains from one sample in a study of blood T cells in healthy people across ages. TCRdb re-derived calls from the 5' RACE reads in MiXCR, one entry per CDR3 protein. The sample holds some 1.7 million distinct CDR3 sequences; 28% are singletons and the top ten take around 7.7%. The specimen sequenced was blood. These receptors were collected from a woman in her twenties or thirties in good health. CDR3s include the opening cysteine and the closing phenylalanine or tryptophan. Fields, in order: clone size, D gene, V gene, CDR3 length, J gene, CDR3 DNA, CDR3 protein. A D gene is named only where the DNA matches it firmly. A row's size may be missing; if present it is once, few, many or a size class.

clone size: few
D gene: TRBD2
V gene: TRBV7-8
CDR3 length: 15
J gene: TRBJ2-1
CDR3 DNA: TGTGCCAGCAGCTTAGGAGCGGGAGGGGACAATGAGCAGTTCTTC
CDR3 protein: CASSLGAGGDNEQFF

clone size: few
D gene: TRBD2
V gene: TRBV7-2
CDR3 length: 15
J gene: TRBJ2-1
CDR3 DNA: TGTGCCAGCAGCCCCCGGGGGGGGAGTAACAATGAGCAGTTCTTC
CDR3 protein: CASSPRGGSNNEQFF

clone size: few
D gene: TRBD1
V gene: TRBV6-6
CDR3 length: 14
J gene: TRBJ1-5
CDR3 DNA: TGTGCCAGCAGTAAGCAGGGGGGCAATCAGCCCCAGCATTTT
CDR3 protein: CASSKQGGNQPQHF

clone size: few
D gene: NA
V gene: TRBV9
CDR3 length: 12
J gene: TRBJ2-3
CDR3 DNA: TGTGCCAGCAGCCCCCATCATGATACGCAGTATTTT
CDR3 protein: CASSPHHDTQYF

clone size: NA
D gene: NA
V gene: TRBV5-1
CDR3 length: 14
J gene: TRBJ2-7
CDR3 DNA: TGCGCCAGCAGCGACGCCGGGACAATGCGGGAGCAGTACTTC
CDR3 protein: CASSDAGTMREQYF

clone size: NA
D gene: NA
V gene: TRBV9
CDR3 length: 15
J gene: TRBJ2-5
CDR3 DNA: TGTGCCAGCAGCGTAGACAGCCCCTTCCAAGAGACCCAGTACTTC
CDR3 protein: CASSVDSPFQETQYF

clone size: NA
D gene: NA
V gene: TRBV7-2
CDR3 length: 14
J gene: TRBJ1-4
CDR3 DNA: TGTGCCAGCAGCTTATCTAGGGGAGATGAAAAACTGTTTTTT
CDR3 protein: CASSLSRGDEKLFF

clone size: many
D gene: NA
V gene: TRBV2
CDR3 length: 14
J gene: TRBJ1-2
CDR3 DNA: TGTGCCAGCGTCGTTTCCCTCGAAATGGGTGGCTACACCTTC
CDR3 protein: CASVVSLEMGGYTF

clone size: NA
D gene: TRBD2
V gene: TRBV6-5
CDR3 length: 15
J gene: TRBJ2-7
CDR3 DNA: TGTGCCAGCAGCCGCCAGCGGGGAACTTACAATGAGCAGTACTTC
CDR3 protein: CASSRQRGTYNEQYF

clone size: many
D gene: NA
V gene: TRBV5-5
CDR3 length: 14
J gene: TRBJ2-7
CDR3 DNA: TGTGCCAGCAGCTTGATAAGGCTGGTTCCCGAGCAGTACTTC
CDR3 protein: CASSLIRLVPEQYF

clone size: NA
D gene: NA
V gene: TRBV20-1
CDR3 length: 14
J gene: TRBJ2-3
CDR3 DNA: TGCAGTGCTCTACCCTTCTCCGTGGAAGAGACCCAGTATTTT
CDR3 protein: CSALPFSVEETQYF

clone size: few
D gene: NA
V gene: TRBV9
CDR3 length: 14
J gene: TRBJ1-2
CDR3 DNA: TGTGCCAGCAGCGGTGGACTGACTGTCTATGGCTACACCTTC
CDR3 protein: CASSGGLTVYGYTF

clone size: many
D gene: TRBD1
V gene: TRBV2
CDR3 length: 13
J gene: TRBJ2-4
CDR3 DNA: TGTGCCAGCAGTGAAGAAACAGGGGACATTCAGTACTTC
CDR3 protein: CASSEETGDIQYF

clone size: few
D gene: NA
V gene: TRBV12-5
CDR3 length: 15
J gene: TRBJ2-5
CDR3 DNA: TGTGCTAGTGGTAAGGCCCAGTCGAGCCCAGAGACCCAGTACTTC
CDR3 protein: CASGKAQSSPETQYF

clone size: NA
D gene: NA
V gene: TRBV6-1
CDR3 length: 16
J gene: TRBJ2-6
CDR3 DNA: TGTGCCAGCAGTGAAGTTGTAGGCTCTGGGGCCAACGTCCTGACTTTC
CDR3 protein: CASSEVVGSGANVLTF

clone size: NA
D gene: TRBD1
V gene: TRBV7-9
CDR3 length: 14
J gene: TRBJ1-5
CDR3 DNA: TGTGCCAGCGAAGACAGGGATGGCAATCAGCCCCAGCATTTT
CDR3 protein: CASEDRDGNQPQHF

clone size: NA
D gene: NA
V gene: TRBV7-2
CDR3 length: 13
J gene: TRBJ1-2
CDR3 DNA: TGTGCCAGCAGGGGGACGGCTAACTATGGCTACACCTTC
CDR3 protein: CASRGTANYGYTF

clone size: NA
D gene: TRBD2
V gene: TRBV5-6
CDR3 length: 14
J gene: TRBJ2-1
CDR3 DNA: TGTGCCAGCAGATCCGGGACTAGATACAATGAGCAGTTCTTC
CDR3 protein: CASRSGTRYNEQFF

clone size: many
D gene: NA
V gene: TRBV10-2
CDR3 length: 15
J gene: TRBJ2-7
CDR3 DNA: TGCGCCAGCAGTGAGGGACAGTCCTGGGGGTACGAGCAGTACTTC
CDR3 protein: CASSEGQSWGYEQYF

clone size: NA
D gene: TRBD2
V gene: TRBV7-2
CDR3 length: 12
J gene: TRBJ2-5
CDR3 DNA: TGTGGCAGCAGCTCCGGGGGGGAGACCCAGTACTTC
CDR3 protein: CGSSSGGETQYF

clone size: NA
D gene: NA
V gene: TRBV20-1
CDR3 length: 13
J gene: TRBJ1-1
CDR3 DNA: TGCAGTACTAGAGAGGATTTGAACACTGAAGCTTTCTTT
CDR3 protein: CSTREDLNTEAFF

clone size: many
D gene: NA
V gene: TRBV4-1
CDR3 length: 17
J gene: TRBJ2-6
CDR3 DNA: TGCGCCAGCAGCCAATGGGCTGGGGGCGCTGGGGCCAACGTCCTGACTTTC
CDR3 protein: CASSQWAGGAGANVLTF

clone size: NA
D gene: NA
V gene: TRBV7-2
CDR3 length: 15
J gene: TRBJ1-4
CDR3 DNA: TGTACCAGCAGCCAAGCGGGGCAACGAAATGAAAAACTGTTTTTT
CDR3 protein: CTSSQAGQRNEKLFF

clone size: NA
D gene: TRBD2
V gene: TRBV7-3
CDR3 length: 16
J gene: TRBJ2-3
CDR3 DNA: TGTGCCAGCGCCCTTTCTAGCGGGGGGGCCGGAGATACGCAGTATTTT
CDR3 protein: CASALSSGGAGDTQYF

clone size: NA
D gene: NA
V gene: TRBV9
CDR3 length: 14
J gene: TRBJ2-5
CDR3 DNA: TGTGCCAGCAGCGTAGTGCCTAACGCAGAGACCCAGTACTTC
CDR3 protein: CASSVVPNAETQYF

clone size: NA
D gene: NA
V gene: TRBV7-2
CDR3 length: 14
J gene: TRBJ2-5
CDR3 DNA: TGTGCCAGCAGCTTAGGGGAGTTAGGAGAGACCCAGTACTTC
CDR3 protein: CASSLGELGETQYF

clone size: NA
D gene: TRBD2
V gene: TRBV6-2/TRBV6-3
CDR3 length: 14
J gene: TRBJ2-7
CDR3 DNA: TGTGCCAGCAGCGACCGGGCCGGGAGGGAAGAGCAGTACTTC
CDR3 protein: CASSDRAGREEQYF

clone size: few
D gene: TRBD1
V gene: TRBV19
CDR3 length: 14
J gene: TRBJ2-5
CDR3 DNA: TGTGCCAGTACTCGAAGGGACAGACAAGAGACCCAGTACTTC
CDR3 protein: CASTRRDRQETQYF

clone size: NA
D gene: TRBD1
V gene: TRBV6-5
CDR3 length: 15
J gene: TRBJ1-5
CDR3 DNA: TGTGCCAGCAGACCTCTTGGACAGGGTAATCAGCCCCAGCATTTT
CDR3 protein: CASRPLGQGNQPQHF

clone size: NA
D gene: TRBD1
V gene: TRBV6-1
CDR3 length: 17
J gene: TRBJ2-1
CDR3 DNA: TGTGCCAGCAGTCGACCCGGGACAGGGGGTTTTTACAATGAGCAGTTCTTC
CDR3 protein: CASSRPGTGGFYNEQFF

clone size: NA
D gene: NA
V gene: TRBV11-2
CDR3 length: 15
J gene: TRBJ1-2
CDR3 DNA: TGTGCCAGCAGATCCTATCCAATCAGGACCTATGGCTACACCTTC
CDR3 protein: CASRSYPIRTYGYTF

clone size: NA
D gene: NA
V gene: TRBV3-1
CDR3 length: 13
J gene: TRBJ2-1
CDR3 DNA: TGTGCCAGCAGCCAAGTGCTGAGGGGTGAGCAGTTCTTC
CDR3 protein: CASSQVLRGEQFF

clone size: NA
D gene: NA
V gene: TRBV18
CDR3 length: 15
J gene: TRBJ1-1
CDR3 DNA: TGTGCCAGCTCACCACGGGACCTACGGGTGCCTGAAGCTTTCTTT
CDR3 protein: CASSPRDLRVPEAFF

clone size: NA
D gene: TRBD2
V gene: TRBV7-2
CDR3 length: 15
J gene: TRBJ2-1
CDR3 DNA: TGTGCCAGCACCCTAGCGGGAGGCACCTACAATGAGCAGTTCTTC
CDR3 protein: CASTLAGGTYNEQFF

clone size: NA
D gene: NA
V gene: TRBV20-1
CDR3 length: 13
J gene: TRBJ2-3
CDR3 DNA: TGCAGTGCTAGGGGAGCATCCACAGGTACGCAGTATTTT
CDR3 protein: CSARGASTGTQYF

clone size: few
D gene: TRBD2
V gene: TRBV28
CDR3 length: 14
J gene: TRBJ2-7
CDR3 DNA: TGTGCCAGCAGTGGGTCCGGGACTATAAGCGAGCAGTACTTC
CDR3 protein: CASSGSGTISEQYF

clone size: NA
D gene: NA
V gene: TRBV29-1
CDR3 length: 14
J gene: TRBJ2-2
CDR3 DNA: TGCAGCGTTGAAGATGAGGAGCTCACCGGGGAGCTGTTTTTT
CDR3 protein: CSVEDEELTGELFF

clone size: few
D gene: NA
V gene: TRBV7-2
CDR3 length: 13
J gene: TRBJ1-1
CDR3 DNA: TGTGCCAGCAGCTCGGACGTGAACACTGAAGCTTTCTTT
CDR3 protein: CASSSDVNTEAFF

clone size: many
D gene: NA
V gene: TRBV20-1
CDR3 length: 12
J gene: TRBJ1-1
CDR3 DNA: TGCAGTGCTAGAAACATGAACACTGAAGCTTTCTTT
CDR3 protein: CSARNMNTEAFF

clone size: NA
D gene: TRBD1
V gene: TRBV18
CDR3 length: 16
J gene: TRBJ2-2
CDR3 DNA: TGTGCCAGCTCAAGGCGGACAGGACGGGACACCGGGGAGCTGTTTTTT
CDR3 protein: CASSRRTGRDTGELFF

clone size: NA
D gene: NA
V gene: TRBV4-2
CDR3 length: 14
J gene: TRBJ2-7
CDR3 DNA: TGTGCCAGCAGCCCCGAGGGGGTTAGCTACGAGCAGTACTTC
CDR3 protein: CASSPEGVSYEQYF

clone size: NA
D gene: NA
V gene: TRBV2
CDR3 length: 14
J gene: TRBJ2-5
CDR3 DNA: TGTGCCAGCAGCCACACCGGGTGGGGAGAGACCCAGTACTTC
CDR3 protein: CASSHTGWGETQYF

clone size: many
D gene: NA
V gene: TRBV5-5
CDR3 length: 13
J gene: TRBJ2-5
CDR3 DNA: TGTGCCAGCAGTTCGCACCAACAAGAGACCCAGTACTTC
CDR3 protein: CASSSHQQETQYF

clone size: NA
D gene: TRBD2
V gene: TRBV6-2/TRBV6-3
CDR3 length: 13
J gene: TRBJ2-7
CDR3 DNA: TGTGCCACCCTAAGCGGGAGTGGATACGAGCAGTACTTC
CDR3 protein: CATLSGSGYEQYF

clone size: few
D gene: TRBD1
V gene: TRBV4-1
CDR3 length: 13
J gene: TRBJ2-5
CDR3 DNA: TGCGCCAGCAGTCACAGGGGACAAGAGACCCAGTACTTC
CDR3 protein: CASSHRGQETQYF

clone size: many
D gene: NA
V gene: TRBV7-6
CDR3 length: 13
J gene: TRBJ2-1
CDR3 DNA: TGTGCCAGCAGCTTCAGGGGATGGGATGAGCAGTTCTTC
CDR3 protein: CASSFRGWDEQFF